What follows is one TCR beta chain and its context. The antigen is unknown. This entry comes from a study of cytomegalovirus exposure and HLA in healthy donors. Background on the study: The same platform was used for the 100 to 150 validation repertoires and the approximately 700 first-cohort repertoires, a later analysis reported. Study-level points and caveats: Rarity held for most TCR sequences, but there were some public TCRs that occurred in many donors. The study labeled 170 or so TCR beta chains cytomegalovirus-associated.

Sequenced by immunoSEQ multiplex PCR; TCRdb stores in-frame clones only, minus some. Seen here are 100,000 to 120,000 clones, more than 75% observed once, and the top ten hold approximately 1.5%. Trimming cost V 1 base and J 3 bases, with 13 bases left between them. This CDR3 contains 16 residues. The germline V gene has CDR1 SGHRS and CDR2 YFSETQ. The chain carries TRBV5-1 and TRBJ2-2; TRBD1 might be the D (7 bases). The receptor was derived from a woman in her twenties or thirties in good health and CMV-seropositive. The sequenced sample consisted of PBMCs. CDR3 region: CASSLSGGKDTGELFF. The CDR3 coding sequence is TGCGCCAGCAGCTTGTCAGGGGGGAAAGACACCGGGGAGCTGTTTTTT.